This TCR beta chain emerged from a study of a mutant IDH1 vaccine in newly diagnosed glioma. About the research overall: Beginning 4-6 weeks after radiotherapy alone, or with temozolomide cycles, vaccination took place. Of the patients given treatment, about 62% were male and approximately 40% were female, and a mean age of roughly 40 years was recorded. Before enrollment, the patients had been treated with radiotherapy alone, temozolomide alone, or both together. Most of them had received both.

The V and J ends lost 5 bases and 7 bases, in that order; junction bases with no gene match: 5. Looked up from germline, CDR1 is SGHTA and CDR2 is FQGNSA. CDR3 length: 14 amino acids. Some clones are missing from TCRdb's copy, which holds only in-frame ones; the method was immunoSEQ multiplex PCR. The sample lists roughly 56,000 clones, over 60% occurring once. Time point specified: week 47, end of study. A single vaccine dose contained 300 ug of mutant IDH1 20-mer peptide, and topical imiquimod was used with it. Remarks on this clone: Its antigen is not identified.

The V gene is TRBV7-2, the J gene TRBJ1-6, with 7 bases matching TRBD1. The specimen was PBMCs, collected from a glioma patient whose treatment included an IDH1 peptide vaccine. This receptor was taken from a woman aged 40 to 50 with glioma. Some clones in this sample may be carry-over from other donors' samples. The CDR3 nucleotides read TGTGCCAGCAGCCCACCGGGACAGAATTCACCCCTCCACTTT. Translated, it gives CASSPPGQNSPLHF.